The clone carrying this TCR beta chain was counted ten times or more. Antigen specificity is unknown. The data derive from a study of metastatic and nonmetastatic thyroid tumors. General observations from the study: Compared with benign nodules, malignant thyroid tumors were reported to have significantly higher TCR beta diversity in both blood and tumor.

TCRdb reprocessed the PCR reads via MiXCR. The sample consists of 65,000 to 70,000 clones, 13% to 15% of them appearing once. Every patient was untreated before thyroid surgery. Sequenced sample: blood. This receptor was taken from a male donor with papillary thyroid cancer or a benign thyroid nodule (not recorded which). Some clones in this sample may be carry-over from other donors' samples.

The CDR3 sequence: CASTDGGRGSGANVLTF. DNA of the CDR3: TGTGCCAGCACTGACGGGGGGCGAGGGTCTGGGGCCAACGTCCTGACTTTC. The rearrangement uses TRBV25-1 and TRBJ2-6, with D perhaps TRBD2 (7 bases). CDR1 is MGHDK and CDR2 is SYGVNS in the germline V gene. The germline V and J ends were trimmed by 7 bases and 1 base, with 17 bases remaining between them. This CDR3 has 17 residues.